Below are 27 T cell receptor beta chains sequenced from a single sample in a study of cytotoxic CD8 clonotypes in ibrutinib-treated CLL. Assay used: immunoSEQ multiplex PCR; TCRdb lists only in-frame clones, some missing. Altogether approximately 320,000 clones are present, 67% being singletons, with the ten largest covering around 6.5%. Source: PBMCs, taken after 36 months of ibrutinib treatment. These receptors were collected from a human donor with chronic lymphocytic leukemia.

J is TRBJ2-1 and V is TRBV5-6, with D maybe TRBD1 (5 bases). The CDR3 is made up of 14 amino acids. Deletions cut 0 bases from V and 7 bases from J, with 11 bases between. Germline V gene data show CDR1 as SGHDT and CDR2 as YYEEEE. Here the CDR3 DNA reads TGTGCCAGCAGCTTGGGCAGGGTGTGGAATGAGCAGTTCTTC. Amino acids: CASSLGRVWNEQFF. Full variable domain (rest looked up from reference TRBV5-6 and TRBJ2-1): DAGVTQSPTHLIKTRGQQVTLRCSPKSGHDTVSWYQQALGQGPQFIFQYYEEEERQRGNFPDRFSGHQFPNYSSELNVNALLLGDSALYLCASSLGRVWNEQFFGPGTRLTVL.

The chain combines TRBV2 with TRBJ2-1; 11 nucleotides agree with TRBD2. From germline, CDR1 is SNHLY and CDR2 FYNNEI. V was clipped by 6 bases and J by 7 bases; unmatched bases: 8. CDR3 size: 15 residues. CDR3 in amino acids: CASRGSGGAYNEQFF. CDR3 in DNA: TGTGCCAGCAGGGGTAGCGGGGGGGCATATAATGAGCAGTTCTTC.

This chain connects TRBV27 to TRBJ2-1; the D is unclear. Trimming removed 5 bases from V and 2 bases from J, with 16 bases in between. This CDR3 contains 16 residues. In germline, CDR1 is MNHEY, CDR2 SMNVEV (reference sequence). In nucleotides, the CDR3 is TGTGCCAGCAGTCCCCGACCCTACCCCCCCTACAATGAGCAGTTCTTC. Residues: CASSPRPYPPYNEQFF.

The chain couples TRBV11-2 to TRBJ2-7, with D possibly TRBD2 on 6 matching bases. Germline V gives CDR1 SGHAT, CDR2 FQNNGV. V lost 4 bases and J lost 0, with 16 bases in between. This CDR3 spans 16 amino acids. CDR3 in DNA: TGTGCCAGCAGCTCCGAAACGGGACTCTTCTCCTACGAGCAGTACTTC. Protein product: CASSSETGLFSYEQYF.

This clone was counted once. The V gene is TRBV2, the J gene TRBJ1-1, with TRBD1 as a possible D gene (6 bases). The CDR3 runs 12 residues. The V gene's germline CDR1 is SNHLY and CDR2 FYNNEI. The V gene lost 8 bases and the J gene lost 0 bases, with 7 bases spanning the gap. This CDR3 is CASDRMNTEAFF. CDR3 sequence (DNA): TGTGCCAGCGACAGGATGAACACTGAAGCTTTCTTT.

V and J are TRBV7-3 and TRBJ2-2; TRBD1 matches 10 bases. Germline V CDR1 and CDR2: SGHTA, FQGTGA. V gave up 6 bases and J gave up 4 bases; unmatched junction bases: 2. This CDR3 region has 14 residues. CDR3 DNA sequence: TGTGCCAGCAGTCGGACAGGGGGCACCGGGGAGCTGTTTTTT. This sequence encodes CASSRTGGTGELFF.

The J gene is TRBJ2-3, the V gene TRBV6-4; D is undetermined. This CDR3 region has 14 residues. Trimming removed 2 bases at V and 0 bases at J, with 6 bases between. Looked up from germline, CDR1 is MRHNA and CDR2 is SNTAGT. CDR3 region: CASSDGRSTDTQYF. The CDR3 nucleotides are TGTGCCAGCAGTGACGGGCGGAGCACAGATACGCAGTATTTT.

The gene calls are TRBV10-3 and TRBJ2-5; D uncertain. The germline gives CDR1 ENHRY, CDR2 SYGVKD. The CDR3 consists of 14 residues. The germline V and J ends were trimmed by 4 bases and 2 bases, with 11 bases remaining between them. This CDR3 is CAISVGVPQETQYF. In nucleotides, the CDR3 is TGTGCCATCAGTGTAGGAGTCCCTCAAGAGACCCAGTACTTC.

The chain employs TRBV15 and TRBJ1-2, with D maybe TRBD1 (5 bases). V was shortened by 0 bases and J by 6 bases, with 17 bases between the two germline ends. This CDR3 spans 16 amino acids. The germline V gene encodes CDR1 LNHNV and CDR2 YYDKDF (reference sequence). The CDR3 loop reads CATSRDYSTGIDGYTF. The CDR3 nucleotides read TGTGCCACCAGCAGAGATTATAGTACAGGAATAGATGGCTACACCTTC.

The chain employs TRBV2 and TRBJ2-1; 11 bases align to TRBD1. J lost 4 bases, V lost 6 bases, and 8 bases had no gene match. Germline V CDR1 and CDR2: SNHLY, FYNNEI. There are 16 residues in the CDR3. DNA of the CDR3: TGTGCCAGCAGCCCCCCCCGGGACAGGGGGTACAATGAGCAGTTCTTC. Protein: CASSPPRDRGYNEQFF. The full variable domain, in which reference TRBV2 and TRBJ2-1 provide the parts outside the CDR3, is EPEVTQTPSHQVTQMGQEVILRCVPISNHLYFYWYRQILGQKVEFLVSFYNNEISEKSEIFDDQFSVERPDGSNFTLKIRSTKLEDSAMYFCASSPPRDRGYNEQFFGPGTRLTVL.

About this clone itself: This specimen includes other DNA sequences encoding the same CDR3. This chain connects TRBV29-1 to TRBJ1-2; D uncertain. The CDR3 runs to 10 residues. V was trimmed by 5 bases and J by 5 bases, leaving 6 bases between them. Germline CDR1 is SQVTM and CDR2 is ANQGSEA. The CDR3 region has the DNA TGCAGCGTTAGCGATTATGGCTACACCTTC. This translates into CSVSDYGYTF.

This chain connects TRBV2 to TRBJ2-3; tentative D call: TRBD2 (6 bases). Looked up from germline, CDR1 is SNHLY and CDR2 is FYNNEI. With 6 bases removed from V and 4 bases from J, the gap between germline ends came to 14 bases. CDR3 length equals 14 residues. CDR3 protein: CASRAGRRPDTQYF. In DNA, the CDR3 is TGTGCCAGCAGGGCGGGACGAAGACCAGATACGCAGTATTTT.

The rearrangement links TRBV7-9 to TRBJ1-6; TRBD1 might be the D (6 bases). V lost 4 bases and J lost 8, with 21 bases in between. CDR1 SEHNR and CDR2 FQNEAQ come from the germline V gene (reference sequence). The CDR3 length is 17 residues. The CDR3 here is CASSSPRSSGAHSPLHF. CDR3 DNA sequence: TGTGCCAGCAGCTCCCCTCGGTCTTCAGGGGCGCATTCACCCCTCCACTTT.

Only a few counts were recorded for this clone. V gene TRBV19 combines with J gene TRBJ1-5, with 7 bases aligning to TRBD1. Germline lookup yields CDR1 LNHDA and CDR2 SQIVND (reference sequence). Trimming at V came to 11 bases and at J to 7 bases, leaving 11 bases not matched to a gene. The CDR3 sequence is 13 residues long. The CDR3 loop reads CASSQDRLQPQHF. The CDR3, as DNA: TGTGCCTCTTCCCAGGACAGGCTACAGCCCCAGCATTTT.

Comments on this clone: The junction and the germline gene differ at one end; a read error may be behind it. The chain has TRBV6-1 and TRBJ1-2; D is perhaps TRBD1 (5 bases). There are 11 residues in the CDR3. Germline values: CDR1 MNHNS, CDR2 SASEGT. Here the CDR3 reads CASNELAGSTF. CDR3 DNA sequence: TGTGCCAGCAATGAACTGGCAGGGAGTACCTTC.

V usage is TRBV27 and J usage is TRBJ2-7; no clear D gene. The V end was cut by 2 bases, the J end by 4 bases, with 9 bases between. In germline, CDR1 is MNHEY, CDR2 SMNVEV (reference sequence). There are 13 residues in the CDR3. The CDR3 nucleotides read TGTGCCAGCAGTTTAGGTATTATGTACGAGCAGTACTTC. Translated: CASSLGIMYEQYF.

The J gene is TRBJ2-7, the V gene TRBV7-2, with D possibly matching TRBD2 (5 bases). Per germline, CDR1 SGHTA and CDR2 FQGNSA. CDR3 length: 15 residues. Trimming left V 2 bases short and J 6 bases short, with 17 bases between. DNA of the CDR3: TGTGCCAGCAGCTTATACGACGGGGAGTTCTTCGAGCAGTACTTC. This codes for CASSLYDGEFFEQYF.

The CDR3 DNA reads as TGTGCCAGCAGATGGGACAAACAAGAGACCCAGTACTTC. Amino acid sequence: CASRWDKQETQYF. The rearrangement links TRBV2 to TRBJ2-5; D may be TRBD1 (6 bases). V was trimmed by 6 bases and J by 2 bases, leaving 10 bases between them. Germline V gene sequence: CDR1 SNHLY, CDR2 FYNNEI. This CDR3 region has 13 residues.

The V and J genes are TRBV29-1 and TRBJ2-1; D is unclear. With 0 bases removed from V and 4 bases from J, the gap between germline ends came to 13 bases. Germline V lookup: CDR1 SQVTM, CDR2 ANQGSEA. The CDR3 has 15 residues. CDR3 in DNA: TGCAGCGTTGAAGATCCCAAGAAAGCTTACAATGAGCAGTTCTTC. Translation gives CSVEDPKKAYNEQFF.

The J gene is TRBJ1-5, the V gene TRBV6-5; no clear D. Per the germline V gene, CDR1 is MNHEY and CDR2 is SVGAGI. Trimming stripped 6 bases from V and 3 bases from J, with 9 bases between. This CDR3 contains 13 residues. In DNA form, the CDR3 reads TGTGCCAGCAGGCAGAGAGACAATCAGCCCCAGCATTTT. This encodes CASRQRDNQPQHF.

The chain combines TRBV29-1 with TRBJ1-2; tentatively, D is TRBD1 (6 bases). Trimming pared 4 bases from V and 5 bases from J, leaving 14 bases between. This CDR3 comprises 13 residues. Germline-derived CDR1 and CDR2 are SQVTM and ANQGSEA. The CDR3 sequence is CSVVGTGTYGYTF. In DNA form, the CDR3 reads TGCAGCGTTGTAGGTACAGGGACGTATGGCTACACCTTC. Variable domain in full (rest from reference TRBV29-1 and TRBJ1-2): SAVISQKPSRDICQRGTSLTIQCQVDSQVTMMFWYRQQPGQSLTLIATANQGSEATYESGFVIDKFPISRPNLTFSTLTVSNMSPEDSSIYLCSVVGTGTYGYTFGSGTRLTVV.

This chain links TRBV5-1 with TRBJ2-3, with a possible D match to TRBD1 (6 bases). The V end lost 4 bases, the J end lost 2 bases, and 14 bases lay between the germline ends. Germline V gene data show CDR1 as SGHRS and CDR2 as YFSETQ. The CDR3 is 15 amino acids. Written as DNA, the CDR3 is TGCGCCAGCAGCCTTAGGACAGCGGACACAGATACGCAGTATTTT. This encodes CASSLRTADTDTQYF.

V is TRBV28 and J is TRBJ1-2, with TRBD1 as a possible D gene (5 bases). In germline, CDR1 is MDHEN, CDR2 SYDVKM. V lost 3 bases, J lost 4 bases, and 12 bases lay in between. The CDR3 runs 14 residues. Here the CDR3 reads CASSFLDNSYGYTF. The CDR3, as DNA: TGTGCCAGCAGTTTTCTGGACAATAGCTATGGCTACACCTTC.

The chain couples TRBV9 to TRBJ2-7, with 8 positions matching TRBD2. With 6 bases clipped from V and 4 bases from J, the junction kept 9 bases outside the gene matches. Germline assignment: CDR1 SGDLS and CDR2 YYNGEE. The CDR3 spans 14 residues. The CDR3 DNA reads as TGTGCCAGCATTCCCAGCGGGAGTGGGTACGAGCAGTACTTC. Translation gives CASIPSGSGYEQYF.

This clone was recorded a few times. The chain couples TRBV2 to TRBJ1-5; D uncertain. V lost 3 bases and J lost 0, with 6 bases in between. Germline V gene lookup returns CDR1 SNHLY and CDR2 FYNNEI. There are 14 residues in the CDR3. CDR3 region: CASSEAYSNQPQHF. DNA for the CDR3: TGTGCCAGCAGTGAGGCCTATAGCAATCAGCCCCAGCATTTT.

The V call is TRBV6-4, the J call TRBJ2-3; 7 bases are shared with TRBD1. The CDR3 spans 14 residues. The V gene's germline CDR1 is MRHNA and CDR2 SNTAGT. V trimming: 4 bases; J trimming: 1 base; junction bases outside the gene matches: 2. Here the CDR3 reads CASSATGGTDTQYF. The CDR3 nucleotides are TGTGCCAGCAGTGCCACAGGGGGCACAGATACGCAGTATTTT.

This rearrangement joins TRBV7-2 to TRBJ2-7, with 10 bases aligning to TRBD1. CDR1 SGHTA and CDR2 FQGNSA come from the germline V gene. This CDR3 spans 15 amino acids. With V trimmed by 5 bases and J by 3 bases, 7 bases remained unmatched. Here the CDR3 DNA reads TGTGCCAGCAGCCCGACAGGGGGCAACCGCTACGAGCAGTACTTC. Translated, it gives CASSPTGGNRYEQYF.